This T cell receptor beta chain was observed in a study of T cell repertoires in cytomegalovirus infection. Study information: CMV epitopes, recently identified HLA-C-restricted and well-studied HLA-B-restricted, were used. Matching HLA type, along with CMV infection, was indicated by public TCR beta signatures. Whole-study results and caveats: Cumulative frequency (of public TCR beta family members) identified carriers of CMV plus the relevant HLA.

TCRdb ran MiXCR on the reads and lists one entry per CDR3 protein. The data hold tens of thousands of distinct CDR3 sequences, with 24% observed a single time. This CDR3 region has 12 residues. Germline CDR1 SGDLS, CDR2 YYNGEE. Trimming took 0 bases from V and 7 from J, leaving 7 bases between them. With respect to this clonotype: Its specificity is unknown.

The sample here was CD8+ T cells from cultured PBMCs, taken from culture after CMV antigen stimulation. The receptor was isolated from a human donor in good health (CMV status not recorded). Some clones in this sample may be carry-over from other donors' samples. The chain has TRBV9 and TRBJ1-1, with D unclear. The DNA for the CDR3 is TGTGCCAGCAGCGTAGGCCGGTTTGAAGCTTTCTTT. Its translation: CASSVGRFEAFF.